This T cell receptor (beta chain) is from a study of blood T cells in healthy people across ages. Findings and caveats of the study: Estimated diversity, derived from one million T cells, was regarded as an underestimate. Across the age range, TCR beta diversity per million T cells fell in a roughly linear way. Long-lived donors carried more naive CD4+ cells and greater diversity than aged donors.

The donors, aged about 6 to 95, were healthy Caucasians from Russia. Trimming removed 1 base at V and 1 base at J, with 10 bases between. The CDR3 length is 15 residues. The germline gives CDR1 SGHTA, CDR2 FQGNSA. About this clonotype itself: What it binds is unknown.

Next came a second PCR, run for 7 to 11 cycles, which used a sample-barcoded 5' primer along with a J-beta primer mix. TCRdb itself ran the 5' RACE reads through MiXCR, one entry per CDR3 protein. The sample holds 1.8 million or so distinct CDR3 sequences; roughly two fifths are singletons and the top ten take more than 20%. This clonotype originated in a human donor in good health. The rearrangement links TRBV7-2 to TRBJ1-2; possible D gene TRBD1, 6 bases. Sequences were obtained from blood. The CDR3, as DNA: TGTGCCAGCAGCTTAGGGGGGGCCTTTAACTATGGCTACACCTTC. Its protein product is CASSLGGAFNYGYTF. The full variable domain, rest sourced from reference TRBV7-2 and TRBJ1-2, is GAGVSQSPSNKVTEKGKDVELRCDPISGHTALYWYRQSLGQGLEFLIYFQGNSAPDKSGLPSDRFSAERTGGSVSTLTIQRTQQEDSAVYLCASSLGGAFNYGYTFGSGTRLTVV.